The subject of this entry is one TCR beta chain. During its preparation, the TCRbeta library received unique molecular identifiers. MiXCR was run by TCRdb on the PCR reads, yielding one entry per CDR3 protein. The sample has hundreds of thousands of distinct CDR3 sequences, roughly 17% seen once. The junction had 15 bases not matched to a gene; V was cut back by 2 bases and J by 4 bases. The CDR3 has 20 residues. Germline CDR1 reads WNHNN; CDR2 reads SYGVQD (reference sequence). This record belongs to a study of T-cell reconstitution after alpha-beta-depleted transplantation in children. The sequencing here drew on PBMCs from the stem cell graft donor, taken from the stem cell graft. The chain carries TRBV10-1 and TRBJ2-6; 9 bases match TRBD1. The sequence was obtained from a human donor who donated a stem cell graft to a child with acute myeloid leukemia. The CDR3: CASSELKTGGCPWGANVLTF. In DNA, the CDR3 is TGCGCCAGCAGTGAGCTCAAGACAGGGGGATGTCCTTGGGGGGCCAACGTCCTGACTTTC.